This TCR beta chain was captured by sequencing in a study of blood T cells in healthy people across ages. This clonotype was seen ten or more times. This CDR3 is 12 amino acids long. The trim removed 4 bases at V and 8 bases at J, leaving 3 bases unmatched. Germline-derived CDR1 and CDR2 are ENHRY and SYGVKD. A sample-barcoded 5' primer and a J-beta primer mix were used in a second PCR of about 6 to 12 cycles. TCRdb ran MiXCR on the 5' RACE reads and lists one entry per CDR3 protein. The table lists fewer than 800,000 distinct CDR3 sequences, about 34% of them singletons. The sequence was collected from a woman of 80 years or more in good health. The chain combines TRBV10-3 with TRBJ1-2; the match to TRBD1 covers 8 bases. Sequencing used blood. CDR3 loop: CAISAGGEGYTF. CDR3 nucleotide sequence: TGTGCCATCAGTGCAGGGGGCGAAGGCTACACCTTC.